Following are 24 T cell receptor beta chains from one sample sequenced in a study of T cells in Graves' hyperthyroidism and ophthalmopathy. There were TCR beta CDR3 regions amplified from RNA transcripts. The TCR CDR3 was amplified in a first-round RT-PCR using the HTBI primer set. One entry per CDR3 protein, called by TCRdb with MiXCR from the multiplex PCR reads. The top ten hold 50% to 75% of the sample, which has around 300,000 distinct CDR3 sequences, approximately 23% seen once. Sequencing input: blood. The origin of the receptors is a man between 25 and 39 years old with Graves' ophthalmopathy.

This clonotype was picked up a small number of times. The chain links TRBV5-1 to TRBJ1-5; D is ambiguous. Germline V lookup: CDR1 SGHRS, CDR2 YFSETQ. The CDR3 contains 17 residues. Trimming took 0 bases from V and 6 from J, leaving 19 bases between them. DNA of the CDR3: TGCGCCAGCAGCTTGGGGGTCGTGGAAACGGGCAGTCAGCCCCAGCATTTT. It specifies CASSLGVVETGSQPQHF.

This chain uses TRBV7-9 with TRBJ1-1; possibly TRBD1 for D (6 bases). The CDR3 has 12 residues. Germline CDR1 and CDR2: SEHNR and FQNEAQ (reference sequence). V was shortened by 4 bases and J by 14 bases, with 17 bases between the two germline ends. The CDR3 loop is CASSSEQGVCFF. CDR3 coding DNA: TGTGCCAGCAGCTCTGAACAGGGCGTTTGCTTCTTT.

This sequence joins TRBV28 and TRBJ2-2; no clear D gene. Trimming cost V 7 bases and J 0 bases, with 15 bases left between them. This CDR3 is 16 amino acids long. The germline V gene encodes CDR1 MDHEN and CDR2 SYDVKM. CDR3 in DNA: TGTGCCAGCACCCTGGTCCGGACGCCGAACACCGGGGAGCTGTTTTTT. As protein: CASTLVRTPNTGELFF.

This clonotype was seen only a few times. The CDR3 DNA reads as TGTGCCAGCAGGTTGGACAGGGGCTATGGCTACACCTTC. Protein sequence: CASRLDRGYGYTF. The chain carries TRBV28 and TRBJ1-2; 9 bases agree with TRBD1. V gave up 6 bases and J gave up 4 bases; unmatched junction bases: 3. This CDR3 is built from 13 residues. Per the germline V gene, CDR1 is MDHEN and CDR2 is SYDVKM.

This chain joins TRBV4-1 and TRBJ1-1; no reliable D call. The CDR3 runs to 15 residues. The V end lost 0 bases, the J end lost 4 bases, and 12 bases lay between the germline ends. CDR1 and CDR2 (germline): MGHRA, YSYEKL. CDR3 nucleotide sequence: TGCGCCAGCAGCCAAGAGCCAAATTCGGCCACTGAAGCTTTCTTT. It yields the protein CASSQEPNSATEAFF.

This clonotype was seen only a few times. V gene TRBV2 combines with J gene TRBJ1-6; no definite D call. This CDR3 comprises 16 residues. The germline gives CDR1 SNHLY, CDR2 FYNNEI. The V end lost 4 bases, the J end lost 3 bases, and 13 bases lay between the germline ends. This CDR3 reads CASSVQKTLYNSPLHF. CDR3 coding DNA: TGTGCCAGCAGTGTCCAAAAGACCCTCTATAATTCACCCCTCCACTTT.

The chain is built from TRBV9 and TRBJ2-1, with 11 bases fitting TRBD1. CDR1 is SGDLS and CDR2 is YYNGEE in the germline V gene. Trimming at V came to 4 bases and at J to 7 bases, leaving 4 bases not matched to a gene. The CDR3 loop spans 14 amino acids. Written as DNA, the CDR3 is TGTGCCAGCAGCATGCGGGACAGGGGGAATGAGCAGTTCTTC. As protein: CASSMRDRGNEQFF. Full variable domain (rest looked up from reference TRBV9 and TRBJ2-1): DSGVTQTPKHLITATGQRVTLRCSPRSGDLSVYWYQQSLDQGLQFLIQYYNGEERAKGNILERFSAQQFPDLHSELNLSSLELGDSALYFCASSMRDRGNEQFFGPGTRLTVL.

As regards this clonotype: A much larger clonotype is one base distant, so this may be a read error. The genes are TRBV10-1 and TRBJ2-7; a weak D match, TRBD1 (5 bases). Germline-derived CDR1 and CDR2 are WNHNN and SYGVQD (reference sequence). The CDR3 is made up of 14 amino acids. Trimming took 1 base from V and 6 from J, leaving 13 bases between them. CDR3 DNA sequence: TGCGCCAGCAGTGAGTGCTTTGGCAGGGTCGAGCAGTACTTC. It is translated as CASSECFGRVEQYF.

This clonotype was picked up a small number of times. This sequence joins TRBV20-1 and TRBJ2-3; 13 bases map to TRBD2. Unmatched junction bases numbered 7, after V lost 1 base and J lost 3 bases. The germline V gene encodes CDR1 DFQATT and CDR2 SNEGSKA (reference sequence). The CDR3 runs to 17 residues. The CDR3 DNA reads TGCAGTGCTAGAGGGACTAGCGGGAGCTTACTGACAGATACGCAGTATTTT. Its protein is CSARGTSGSLLTDTQYF.

This clonotype showed up just a few times. The chain has TRBV7-3 and TRBJ1-1; D is unclear. Trimming left V 5 bases short and J 1 base short, with 11 bases between. Germline values: CDR1 SGHTA, CDR2 FQGTGA. CDR3 size: 14 residues. The CDR3 region has the DNA TGTGCCAGCAGCCTGTCGGAGGGGAACACTGAAGCTTTCTTT. This translates into CASSLSEGNTEAFF. The whole variable domain, filled in from reference TRBV7-3 and TRBJ1-1, reads GAGVSQTPSNKVTEKGKYVELRCDPISGHTALYWYRQSLGQGPEFLIYFQGTGAADDSGLPNDRFFAVRPEGSVSTLKIQRTERGDSAVYLCASSLSEGNTEAFFGQGTRLTVV.

This clonotype has a count of ten or more. This chain joins TRBV7-3 and TRBJ2-7; D ambiguous. Germline assignment: CDR1 SGHTA and CDR2 FQGTGA. CDR3 length: 13 amino acids. Trimming took off 2 bases at V and 1 base at J, with 6 bases between the two ends. The CDR3 sequence is CASSLGPSYEQYF. For the CDR3, the DNA is TGTGCCAGCAGCTTAGGTCCGTCCTACGAGCAGTACTTC. Using reference TRBV7-3 and TRBJ2-7 for the parts outside the CDR3, the full variable domain is GAGVSQTPSNKVTEKGKYVELRCDPISGHTALYWYRQSLGQGPEFLIYFQGTGAADDSGLPNDRFFAVRPEGSVSTLKIQRTERGDSAVYLCASSLGPSYEQYFGPGTRLTVT.

This clonotype was recorded a few times. The gene calls are TRBV28 and TRBJ2-3; D is perhaps TRBD1 (5 bases). The V gene lost 5 bases and the J gene lost 3 bases, with 18 bases spanning the gap. The CDR3 has 16 amino acids. Germline CDR1 is MDHEN and CDR2 is SYDVKM. The CDR3 is CASSHPPGRATDTQYF. The CDR3 DNA sequence: TGTGCCAGCAGTCACCCCCCGGGCAGGGCGACAGATACGCAGTATTTT.

The chain carries TRBV7-9 and TRBJ2-7; TRBD1 aligns across 11 bases. Germline values: CDR1 SEHNR, CDR2 FQNEAQ (reference sequence). V trimming: 4 bases; J trimming: 3 bases; junction bases outside the gene matches: 8. There are 16 residues in the CDR3. The CDR3 nucleotides are TGTGCCAGCAGCTCCCCGCCGGACAGGGGGCGCTACGAGCAGTACTTC. As protein: CASSSPPDRGRYEQYF.

This clonotype was observed a few times. This chain links TRBV20-1 with TRBJ2-1; D might be TRBD1 or TRBD2, each matching 6 bases. With 3 bases removed from V and 3 bases from J, the gap between germline ends came to 24 bases. In germline, CDR1 is DFQATT, CDR2 SNEGSKA (reference sequence). This CDR3 is 18 amino acids long. CDR3 sequence: CSARVLGGSDAFYNEQFF. In DNA form, the CDR3 reads TGCAGTGCTAGGGTTTTAGGGGGGAGCGACGCCTTCTACAATGAGCAGTTCTTC.

This clonotype was counted many times. This chain uses TRBV27 with TRBJ2-2; 8 bases fit TRBD2. CDR1 MNHEY and CDR2 SMNVEV come from the germline V gene (reference sequence). V was clipped by 0 bases and J by 1 base; unmatched bases: 1. This CDR3 spans 16 amino acids. The CDR3 sequence: CASSLSSGVNTGELFF. CDR3 nucleotides: TGTGCCAGCAGTTTATCTAGCGGGGTGAACACCGGGGAGCTGTTTTTT.

In its sample, this clonotype was seen a few times. The chain uses TRBV27 and TRBJ2-2; 9 bases are shared with TRBD2. Germline V CDR1 and CDR2: MNHEY, SMNVEV (reference sequence). The ends lost 5 bases at V and 8 bases at J; junction bases unmatched: 12. The CDR3 has 16 residues. The CDR3 is CASSTVGGRVQGELFF. In DNA form, the CDR3 reads TGTGCCAGCAGTACCGTGGGCGGGAGGGTTCAAGGGGAGCTGTTTTTT.

This clonotype came up many times. This chain links TRBV6-5 with TRBJ2-1; 14 nucleotides agree with TRBD2. J was trimmed by 10 bases and V by 2 bases; bases with no gene match: 19. Looked up from germline, CDR1 is MNHEY and CDR2 is SVGAGI. The CDR3 has 20 amino acids. This CDR3 is CASSYPPLTSGRARPKEQFF. CDR3 DNA sequence: TGTGCCAGCAGTTACCCTCCCCTGACTAGCGGGAGGGCCAGGCCGAAGGAGCAGTTCTTC.

There are a few counts of this clonotype. The chain is built from TRBV19 and TRBJ2-2; no clear D gene. The CDR3 has 13 amino acids. Per germline, CDR1 LNHDA and CDR2 SQIVND (reference sequence). Trimming cost V 2 bases and J 7 bases, with 8 bases left between them. The CDR3 DNA is TGTGCCAGTAGTATAAGTCCCTACGGGGAGCTGTTTTTT. It is translated as CASSISPYGELFF.

This clonotype showed up many times. The chain links TRBV6-1 to TRBJ1-4; 8 bases match TRBD1. The CDR3 totals 15 residues. The junction had 10 bases not matched to a gene; V was cut back by 5 bases and J by 8 bases. CDR1 is MNHNS and CDR2 is SASEGT in the germline V gene. This CDR3 reads CASSWTGTDSEKLFF. The CDR3 region has the DNA TGTGCCAGCAGTTGGACAGGGACCGACAGCGAAAAACTGTTTTTT.

This clonotype appeared a few times. This chain joins TRBV18 and TRBJ2-5, with D perhaps TRBD1 (7 bases). CDR3 length: 15 residues. Looked up from germline, CDR1 is KGHSH and CDR2 is LQKENI. Trimming stripped 5 bases from V and 1 base from J, with 14 bases between. CDR3 nucleotide sequence: TGTGCCAGCTCAACGTACAGGGGACTCCAAGAGACCCAGTACTTC. Amino acids: CASSTYRGLQETQYF. Combining the CDR3 with reference TRBV18 and TRBJ2-5 gives the whole variable domain NAGVMQNPRHLVRRRGQEARLRCSPMKGHSHVYWYRQLPEEGLKFMVYLQKENIIDESGMPKERFSAEFPKEGPSILRIQQVVRGDSAAYFCASSTYRGLQETQYFGPGTRLLVL.

The V and J genes are TRBV7-4 and TRBJ2-5; tentatively, D is TRBD2 (6 bases). The CDR3 covers 15 residues. In germline, CDR1 is SGHVT, CDR2 SQSDAQ. The V end lost 6 bases, the J end lost 4 bases, and 18 bases lay between the germline ends. The CDR3 sequence: CASSLGQGGAETQYF. In DNA form, the CDR3 reads TGTGCCAGCAGTTTGGGGCAGGGCGGGGCAGAGACCCAGTACTTC.

V and J are TRBV3-1 and TRBJ2-5, with D unclear. Germline CDR1 LGHDT, CDR2 YNNKEL (reference sequence). With 0 bases removed from V and 10 bases from J, the gap between germline ends came to 9 bases. The CDR3 has 12 residues. As DNA, the CDR3 is TGTGCCAGCAGCCAAGAAAACAGTCACCAGTACTTC. This translates into CASSQENSHQYF.

CDR3 bases: TGTGCCAGCAACTACCAGGGTGCAAACACTGAAGCTTTCTTT. Its protein is CASNYQGANTEAFF. The rearrangement joins TRBV7-9 to TRBJ1-1; D might be TRBD1 (5 bases). Trimming pared 7 bases from V and 2 bases from J, leaving 14 bases between. The CDR3 totals 14 residues. Per the germline V gene, CDR1 is SEHNR and CDR2 is FQNEAQ (reference sequence).

This clonotype was recorded a few times. The chain carries TRBV12-3 or TRBV12-4 and TRBJ1-2, with a possible D match to TRBD1 (6 bases). The CDR3 sequence is 15 residues long. The ends were cut back, 5 bases at V and 6 bases at J, with 19 bases in the middle. The CDR3 reads CASSPSQQGLDGYTF. The CDR3 nucleotides are TGTGCCAGCAGTCCATCTCAACAGGGTCTGGATGGCTACACCTTC.